Below, one T cell receptor (beta chain) is given with its context. Healthy bone marrow donors formed the donor group. These data come from a study of cytomegalovirus exposure and HLA in healthy donors. Study at large: Previous work identified roughly 120 million unique TCR beta sequences from around 200 million T cells. Of 300 to 450 genotyped donors, about 80% clustered with self-reported Caucasian donors.

Germline V CDR1 and CDR2: SGHTA, FQGNSA. J gave up 2 bases and V 3 bases, and 2 bases lay outside the gene matches. This CDR3 has 14 amino acids. PCR employed 60 Vbeta and 13 Jbeta primers. Original data processing: Later work found about 80 million unique TCR beta chains, with approximately 12 million shared. Repertoires were generated with immunoSEQ multiplex PCR, while TCRdb's copy carries only in-frame clones and drops some. The V and J calls and clone size were taken over from that table, and D and trimming were inferred from the DNA. This sample has tens of thousands of clones, with 60% to 80% found just once.

Sequences were obtained from PBMCs. This TCR was sampled from a woman in her forties in good health and CMV-seropositive. The chain recombines TRBV7-2 with TRBJ2-3; 7 positions agree with TRBD1. The CDR3 protein is CASSFTGDTDTQYF. The CDR3 nucleotides are TGTGCCAGCAGCTTTACAGGGGACACAGATACGCAGTATTTT.